This T cell receptor (beta chain) was sequenced for a study of beta chain features in type 1 diabetes. Study-wide context: All samples yielded over 95,000,000 examined sorted cells.

The study's findings and limits: Naive, central memory and Treg TCRB repertoires seemed to resemble each other more closely in patients than they did in healthy donors. Shorter TCRB CDR3s, moderately but significantly so, were found in Type 1 diabetes patients in all four CD4+ subsets.

As for this clone: Its antigen is not known.

Reverse transcribing all isolated RNA meant expressed TCRB transcripts were sequenced. Reads from naive, central memory and regulatory T cell samples averaged around 4 million. Clones were read by immunoSEQ multiplex PCR, and TCRdb kept only the in-frame ones, dropping some. The sample has 350,000 to 400,000 clones; around 12% are singletons. The CDR3 is 16 residues long. The germline V gene encodes CDR1 MNHNY and CDR2 SVGAGI (reference sequence). Germline trimming cut 2 bases from V and 4 bases from J; bases unmatched to any gene: 8. Sorted cells reached over 95% purity in every population. What was sequenced was naive CD4+ T cells from blood. This sequence originates from a woman under 30 with type 1 diabetes. The V gene is TRBV6-6, the J gene TRBJ1-2; 9 bases line up with TRBD1. The CDR3 here is CASSYTGQGRIYGYTF. CDR3 coding DNA: TGTGCCAGCAGTTACACGGGACAGGGAAGAATCTATGGCTACACCTTC.